Shown below are 28 T cell receptor beta chains from a single sample sequenced in a study of cytomegalovirus exposure and HLA in healthy donors. PCR primers comprised 60 Vbeta and 13 Jbeta primers. Here immunoSEQ multiplex PCR was the method, and the copy in TCRdb shows in-frame clones only, minus some. The sample lists 100,000 to 150,000 clones; about 80% were seen once. Input material: PBMCs. The receptors originated from a man aged 25-40 years in good health and CMV-seronegative.

CDR3 residues: CASSLGWGTGPTNEKLFF. For the CDR3, the DNA is TGCGCCAGCAGCTTGGGTTGGGGGACAGGTCCAACTAATGAAAAACTGTTTTTT. This chain links TRBV5-1 with TRBJ1-4; 8 bases align to TRBD1. This CDR3 region has 18 residues. V trimming: 0 bases; J trimming: 0 bases; junction bases outside the gene matches: 7. Germline V lookup: CDR1 SGHRS, CDR2 YFSETQ.

This clone was detected a few times. This CDR3 is also generated by other DNA sequences in the sample. The gene calls are TRBV7-2 and TRBJ2-7; D is unresolved. The germline CDR1 and CDR2 sequences are SGHTA and FQGNSA. This CDR3 spans 11 amino acids. Trimming stripped 5 bases from V and 4 bases from J, with 6 bases between. CDR3 nucleotide sequence: TGTGCCAGCAGCCCCTTATACGAGCAGTACTTC. This gives the protein CASSPLYEQYF.

The CDR3: CASSSAPYEQYF. The DNA for the CDR3 is TGTGCCAGCAGCTCCGCTCCCTACGAGCAGTACTTC. The V call is TRBV13, the J call TRBJ2-5; no clear D. TRBJ2-7 matches the DNA end more closely, so the J call is doubtful. Germline CDR1 and CDR2: PRHDT and FYEKMQ (reference sequence). There are 12 residues in the CDR3.

The chain employs TRBV19 and TRBJ2-3; D is unclear. Germline CDR1 LNHDA, CDR2 SQIVND (reference sequence). The CDR3 is 13 amino acids. The V end lost 7 bases, the J end lost 4 bases, and 12 bases lay between the germline ends. Written as DNA, the CDR3 is TGTGCCAGTACAGGAAAATCCCCAGATACGCAGTATTTT. It encodes CASTGKSPDTQYF. The full variable domain, with the rest looked up from reference TRBV19 and TRBJ2-3, is DGGITQSPKYLFRKEGQNVTLSCEQNLNHDAMYWYRQDPGQGLRLIYYSQIVNDFQKGDIAEGYSVSREKKESFPLTVTSAQKNPTAFYLCASTGKSPDTQYFGPGTRLTVL.

V usage is TRBV14 and J usage is TRBJ2-1; 9 bases match TRBD1. After removal of 4 bases from V and 7 bases from J, the junction contained 8 bases not matched to a gene. CDR1 is SGHDN and CDR2 is FVKESK in the germline V gene. This CDR3 has 15 residues. CDR3 nucleotides: TGTGCCAGCAGCCTGGCCGGGACAGGGTGGAATGAGCAGTTCTTC. Encoded protein: CASSLAGTGWNEQFF.

The rearrangement uses TRBV6-5 and TRBJ2-5; 7 positions match TRBD2. CDR1 is MNHEY, CDR2 SVGAGI, per germline. Trimming took 5 bases from V and 5 from J; bases not matched to a gene: 8. The CDR3 consists of 14 residues. As DNA, the CDR3 is TGTGCCAGCAGTCTGAGACTAGCCGTGGAGACCCAGTACTTC. Translation gives CASSLRLAVETQYF.

The chain uses TRBV9 and TRBJ2-1; 12 positions match TRBD2. Germline V gives CDR1 SGDLS, CDR2 YYNGEE. The trim removed 3 bases at V and 5 bases at J, leaving 6 bases unmatched. The CDR3 sequence is 16 residues long. The CDR3 reads CASSAGLAGTDNEQFF. As DNA, the CDR3 is TGTGCCAGCAGCGCTGGACTAGCGGGAACCGACAATGAGCAGTTCTTC.

The rearrangement links TRBV5-4 to TRBJ1-5; tentative D call: TRBD1 (5 bases). In germline, CDR1 is SGHNT, CDR2 YYREEE (reference sequence). V was shortened by 4 bases and J by 5 bases, with 13 bases between the two germline ends. This CDR3 is built from 14 residues. CDR3 nucleotides: TGTGCCAGCAGCCGGGACTTGGGCGATCAGCCCCAGCATTTT. Its translation is CASSRDLGDQPQHF.

This clone was seen just once. This chain uses TRBV21-1 with TRBJ1-4; TRBD1 was called by the table and not checked on the DNA. TRBV21-1 is a documented pseudogene. This CDR3 has 13 amino acids. The CDR3 nucleotides read TGTGCCCGCTCGACAGGGCGGGGTGAAAAACTGTTTTTT. This sequence encodes CARSTGRGEKLFF.

The chain has TRBV28 and TRBJ1-4; 7 bases align to TRBD1. J gave up 8 bases and V 5 bases, and 14 bases lay outside the gene matches. Germline V gives CDR1 MDHEN, CDR2 SYDVKM. This CDR3 has 16 residues. This CDR3 reads CASSPSRDSLREKLFF. The CDR3 region has the DNA TGTGCCAGCAGTCCATCCCGGGACAGTCTTCGCGAAAAACTGTTTTTT.

The chain recombines TRBV6-5 with TRBJ1-4; 8 nucleotides align to TRBD1. The trim removed 3 bases at V and 7 bases at J, leaving 7 bases unmatched. This CDR3 contains 15 residues. The V gene's germline CDR1 is MNHEY and CDR2 SVGAGI. Written as DNA, the CDR3 is TGTGCCAGCAGTTATTTAAGACAGGGGATTGAAAAACTGTTTTTT. Protein: CASSYLRQGIEKLFF.

The CDR3 DNA is TGCGCCAGCAGCAGGGATACCGGGCCCTACAATGAGCAGTTCTTC. Translation: CASSRDTGPYNEQFF. This chain links TRBV10-1 with TRBJ2-1; perhaps TRBD1 as D (5 bases). Germline CDR1 and CDR2: WNHNN and SYGVQD (reference sequence). The CDR3 contains 15 residues. The ends were cut back, 6 bases at V and 2 bases at J, with 14 bases in the middle.

The chain combines TRBV5-6 with TRBJ1-1; 9 bases match TRBD1. Germline V gene lookup returns CDR1 SGHDT and CDR2 YYEEEE. This CDR3 has 15 residues. V gave up 2 bases and J gave up 1 base; unmatched junction bases: 3. The CDR3 region has the DNA TGTGCCAGCAGCTTTACAGGGGGCGGGAACACTGAAGCTTTCTTT. It yields the protein CASSFTGGGNTEAFF. Together with reference TRBV5-6 and TRBJ1-1, the CDR3 gives the full variable domain: DAGVTQSPTHLIKTRGQQVTLRCSPKSGHDTVSWYQQALGQGPQFIFQYYEEEERQRGNFPDRFSGHQFPNYSSELNVNALLLGDSALYLCASSFTGGGNTEAFFGQGTRLTVV.

V and J are TRBV9 and TRBJ1-1; weak D call: TRBD1 (5 bases). Trimming stripped 3 bases from V and 1 base from J, with 10 bases between. Germline CDR1 SGDLS, CDR2 YYNGEE. The CDR3 runs to 14 residues. The CDR3, as DNA: TGTGCCAGCAGCGCCCTGACAGAGAACACTGAAGCTTTCTTT. Its translation: CASSALTENTEAFF.

This clone was observed a handful of times. This sequence joins TRBV6-1 and TRBJ2-7; D is perhaps TRBD1 (6 bases). The CDR3 runs to 14 residues. V was cut by 5 bases and J by 4 bases, with 15 bases left in between. Germline CDR1 and CDR2: MNHNS and SASEGT. The chain's CDR3 is CASSLGTGKYEQYF. The CDR3 DNA follows: TGTGCCAGCAGTCTGGGTACAGGGAAGTACGAGCAGTACTTC.

The chain uses TRBV5-1 and TRBJ2-3, with a weak D call TRBD1 (6 bases). This CDR3 has 11 residues. V was clipped by 6 bases and J by 6 bases, with 8 bases between them. Germline V gives CDR1 SGHRS, CDR2 YFSETQ. The CDR3 spells CASITGDTQYF. CDR3 sequence (DNA): TGCGCCAGCATTACAGGGGATACGCAGTATTTT.

CDR3 protein: CASSFSGESYEQYF. CDR3 sequence (DNA): TGTGCCAGCAGTTTTTCAGGGGAGTCCTACGAGCAGTACTTC. This sequence joins TRBV27 and TRBJ2-7, with TRBD1 as a possible D gene (6 bases). Germline assignment: CDR1 MNHEY and CDR2 SMNVEV (reference sequence). This CDR3 comprises 14 residues. Trimming took off 3 bases at V and 1 base at J, with 10 bases between the two ends.

This clone showed up just once. This chain joins TRBV2 and TRBJ2-4; 7 bases agree with TRBD1. This CDR3 region has 16 residues. Per germline, CDR1 SNHLY and CDR2 FYNNEI. Trimming at V came to 6 bases and at J to 2 bases, leaving 10 bases not matched to a gene. This chain's CDR3 is CASRNDRDYSKNIQYF. The CDR3 DNA sequence: TGTGCCAGCAGGAATGACAGGGATTATTCCAAAAACATTCAGTACTTC.

As concerns this clone: Other DNA sequences in the same sample also yield this CDR3. The chain recombines TRBV14 with TRBJ2-7, with TRBD2 identical over 12 bases. V lost 4 bases and J lost 2; bases outside the gene matches: 6. Germline CDR1 and CDR2: SGHDN and FVKESK. The CDR3 sequence is 16 residues long. The CDR3 sequence: CASSPGTSGPPYEQYF. In DNA form, the CDR3 reads TGTGCCAGCAGCCCCGGGACTAGCGGGCCGCCCTACGAGCAGTACTTC.

The chain couples TRBV6-5 to TRBJ1-1; 7 bases align to TRBD1. CDR1 is MNHEY and CDR2 is SVGAGI in the germline V gene. V shed 6 bases, J shed 7 bases, and the junction held 5 bases outside the gene matches. CDR3 length: 12 residues. CDR3 amino acids: CASREGQFEAFF. DNA of the CDR3: TGTGCCAGCAGAGAGGGACAGTTTGAAGCTTTCTTT.

Only one count was recorded for this clone. This chain joins TRBV19 and TRBJ1-1, with a weak D call TRBD1 (6 bases). V was trimmed by 3 bases and J by 11 bases, leaving 16 bases between them. CDR1 LNHDA and CDR2 SQIVND come from the germline V gene (reference sequence). The CDR3 length is 13 residues. CDR3 sequence: CASSIGDTLNAFF. CDR3 sequence (DNA): TGTGCCAGTAGTATCGGGGACACCCTCAACGCTTTCTTT.

This clone was counted a few times. This rearrangement joins TRBV6-1 to TRBJ1-1; D is perhaps TRBD1 (6 bases). The CDR3 has 11 amino acids. CDR1 MNHNS and CDR2 SASEGT come from the germline V gene. The CDR3 nucleotides are TGTGCGCACAGGGTTTTAGCTGAAGCTTTCTTT. As protein: CAHRVLAEAFF.

The chain has TRBV14 and TRBJ1-1; possible D gene TRBD1, 6 bases. This CDR3 has 14 residues. Looked up from germline, CDR1 is SGHDN and CDR2 is FVKESK. Between the trimmed V and J ends, which lost 2 bases and 6 bases, there was a span of 13 bases. For the CDR3, the DNA is TGTGCCAGCAGCCAAACAGGGCTAGGAGCTGAAGCTTTCTTT. Translated: CASSQTGLGAEAFF.

The rearrangement links TRBV27 to TRBJ2-5; tentative D call: TRBD2 (6 bases). The CDR3 runs to 15 residues. Between the trimmed V and J ends, which lost 6 bases and 7 bases, there was a span of 21 bases. CDR1 is MNHEY and CDR2 is SMNVEV in the germline V gene (reference sequence). The CDR3 bases are TGTGCCAGCAGGCCGGGGGTCTTAAGGGATGGGACCCAGTACTTC. Protein: CASRPGVLRDGTQYF.

This clone was counted a single time. The rearrangement uses TRBV6-5 and TRBJ1-5; a weak D match, TRBD1 (6 bases). Germline values: CDR1 MNHEY, CDR2 SVGAGI. The CDR3 loop spans 13 amino acids. V gave up 1 base and J gave up 6 bases, with 7 bases separating them. The CDR3 bases are TGTGCCAGCAGTTACTTCAGGGGTCAGCCCCAGCATTTT. This translates into CASSYFRGQPQHF.

V and J are TRBV10-3 and TRBJ1-2; possible D gene TRBD1, 5 bases. The CDR3 loop spans 15 amino acids. The V and J ends lost 10 bases and 4 bases respectively, with 22 bases between them. The germline V gene has CDR1 ENHRY and CDR2 SYGVKD. Written as DNA, the CDR3 is TGTGCCACCAGGGATCCGGTACAGAGACCCTATGGCTACACCTTC. The encoded protein is CATRDPVQRPYGYTF.

This clone was counted a single time. The chain links TRBV14 to TRBJ1-3, with a tentative D call TRBD1 (6 bases). Germline CDR1 reads SGHDN; CDR2 reads FVKESK. The CDR3 totals 13 residues. Trimming stripped 6 bases from V and 0 bases from J, with 6 bases between. The CDR3 nucleotides read TGTGCCAGCAGGGACAGCTCTGGAAACACCATATATTTT. Encoded protein: CASRDSSGNTIYF.

The chain recombines TRBV27 with TRBJ1-1, with TRBD1 matching over 8 bases. The CDR3 totals 15 residues. CDR1 is MNHEY, CDR2 SMNVEV, per germline (reference sequence). J was trimmed by 0 bases and V by 4 bases; bases with no gene match: 4. DNA for the CDR3: TGTGCCAGCAGTTCAACAGGGGGGCTGAACACTGAAGCTTTCTTT. Protein: CASSSTGGLNTEAFF.